This paragraph reports one T cell receptor (beta chain). Isolation of total RNA was performed on whole blood, with no prior T cell sorting. One entry per CDR3 protein, without DNA, is what TCRdb gives after re-calling the 5' RACE reads. The repertoire table contains roughly 300,000 distinct CDR3 sequences. This specimen belongs to a study of monozygotic twins with inflammatory bowel disease. There are 16 residues in the CDR3. Looked up from germline, CDR1 is MNHEY and CDR2 is SVGEGT. This sequence was found in a human donor with ulcerative colitis or Crohn's disease, or a healthy co-twin of an affected twin (not recorded which). This chain uses TRBV6-2 or TRBV6-3 with TRBJ1-2; TCRdb lists TRBD1, though no DNA is available to test this call. Sequenced material: blood. The CDR3 loop is CASSPVAGGFDYGYTF.